This is a list of T cell receptor beta chains from one sample in a study of shared clonotypes between healthy human individuals. The table came from immunoSEQ multiplex PCR; TCRdb's copy has only in-frame clones and leaves some out. The repertoire holds a few hundred thousand clones, with about 97% as singletons. The sequenced material came from naive CD4+ T cells sorted from blood. The receptors were sampled from a woman in her twenties or thirties in good health. CDR3s include the opening cysteine and the closing phenylalanine or tryptophan. The D gene is left open where the match is weak. The size entry is marked missing in some rows and otherwise reads once, few, many or a size class.

v_gene	abundance	d_gene	j_gene	CDR3aa	CDR3nt
TRBV6-6	NA	TRBD2	TRBJ2-1	CASSTGLAGRGEQFF	TGTGCCAGCAGCACGGGACTAGCGGGAAGAGGTGAGCAGTTCTTC
TRBV6-1	NA	TRBD2	TRBJ2-1	CASSPPGLANNEQFF	TGTGCCAGCAGTCCCCCGGGACTAGCTAACAATGAGCAGTTCTTC
TRBV10-3	NA	NA	TRBJ1-2	CAISESVLDGYTF	TGTGCCATCAGTGAGTCAGTTTTAGATGGCTACACCTTC
TRBV20-1	NA	NA	TRBJ2-5	CSAVFQETQYF	TGCAGTGCGGTGTTCCAAGAGACCCAGTACTTC
TRBV2	NA	TRBD2	TRBJ2-2	CACRTSGRAAGELFF	TGTGCCTGCAGGACTAGCGGGAGGGCGGCCGGGGAGCTGTTTTTT
TRBV5-1	NA	TRBD2	TRBJ2-3	CASSPGGGFADTQYF	TGCGCCAGCAGCCCGGGAGGAGGGTTCGCGGATACGCAGTATTTT
TRBV5-1	NA	TRBD2	TRBJ2-7	CASGLAGDFYEQYF	TGCGCCAGCGGCCTAGCGGGAGACTTCTACGAGCAGTACTTC
TRBV4-1	NA	TRBD1	TRBJ2-6	CASSRVQGDGANVLTF	TGCGCCAGCAGCCGGGTACAGGGGGACGGGGCCAACGTCCTGACTTTC
TRBV18	NA	TRBD2	TRBJ2-7	CASSPGTSAYEQYF	TGTGCCAGCTCACCCGGGACTAGCGCCTACGAGCAGTACTTC
TRBV2	few	NA	TRBJ1-5	CASSDRSSNQPQHF	TGTGCCAGCAGTGACCGTAGTAGCAATCAGCCCCAGCATTTT
TRBV4-2	NA	NA	TRBJ2-3	CASSQGGGVQFQTDTQYF	TGTGCCAGCAGCCAAGGGGGTGGCGTACAGTTTCAGACAGATACGCAGTATTTT
TRBV7-2	NA	NA	TRBJ2-3	CASSPRLSALGTDTQYF	TGTGCCAGCAGCCCAAGACTTAGCGCACTCGGCACAGATACGCAGTATTTT
TRBV6-1	once	TRBD1	TRBJ2-7	CASSGQGTYEQYF	TGTGCCAGCAGTGGACAGGGAACCTACGAGCAGTACTTC
TRBV28	NA	NA	TRBJ1-3	CASSLGGTGNTIYF	TGTGCCAGCAGTTTAGGGGGTACTGGAAACACCATATATTTT
TRBV18	NA	TRBD2	TRBJ2-1	CASSPGQIAGGIYNEQFF	TGTGCCAGCTCCCCGGGACAGATAGCGGGAGGCATCTACAATGAGCAGTTCTTC
TRBV4-1	once	TRBD2	TRBJ2-2	CASSKGLAGVLAGELFF	TGCGCCAGCAGCAAGGGACTAGCGGGAGTATTGGCCGGGGAGCTGTTTTTT
TRBV18	NA	NA	TRBJ1-5	CASSDSSRPDQPQHF	TGTGCCAGCTCAGATTCGTCCAGACCCGATCAGCCCCAGCATTTT
TRBV11-2	NA	TRBD2	TRBJ2-1	CASSLMRGSSYNEQFF	TGTGCCAGCAGCTTAATGCGGGGGAGCTCCTACAATGAGCAGTTCTTC
TRBV10-3	once	TRBD1	TRBJ1-2	CAIRNRLWTGANYTF	TGTGCCATCAGAAACCGCCTCTGGACAGGGGCGAACTACACCTTC
TRBV2	NA	TRBD2	TRBJ2-3	CASSRLAGGTDTQYF	TGTGCCAGCAGTCGACTAGCGGGAGGGACAGATACGCAGTATTTT
TRBV5-1	NA	NA	TRBJ2-5	CASSSTSVEQETQYF	TGCGCCAGCAGCTCGACCTCAGTAGAGCAAGAGACCCAGTACTTC